This TCR beta chain came from a study of cytomegalovirus exposure and HLA in healthy donors. Study context: Samples from HLA-typed donors yielded about 80 million unique TCRs in an early data release. General study findings and limits: Upon later analysis, HLA-associated TCR beta chains proved more clonally expanded than other, equally common chains. As confirmed in vitro, three CMV-associated chains were specific for CMV antigens.

A note on this clone: Its antigen is currently unknown.

CDR1 is MNHEY, CDR2 SMNVEV, per germline (reference sequence). V lost 10 bases and J 0 bases, leaving 12 bases between the germline ends. This CDR3 region has 13 residues. Everyone who donated was a healthy bone marrow donor. Both 60 Vbeta primers and 13 Jbeta primers went into the PCR. Method: immunoSEQ multiplex PCR; TCRdb's copy keeps in-frame clones and lacks some. The top ten hold under 2.5% of the sample, which has under 200,000 clones, 60% to 80% seen once. The chain links TRBV27 to TRBJ1-2; TRBD1 might be the D (5 bases). The sequencing input was PBMCs. The receptor's source is a man aged 50 to 59 in good health and CMV-seropositive. The CDR3 spells CATLGASNYGYTF. The CDR3 coding sequence is TGTGCCACCCTAGGGGCTTCTAACTATGGCTACACCTTC.